The clone carrying this T cell receptor beta chain was detected a few times. These data are taken from a study of patients and donors after allogeneic stem cell transplantation. TCRdb re-called the RT-PCR reads through MiXCR, storing one row per CDR3 protein. The sample consists of approximately 250,000 distinct CDR3 sequences, less than 15% of them appearing once. Germline CDR1 and CDR2: DFQATT and SNEGSKA (reference sequence). This CDR3 region has 13 residues. V lost 6 bases to trimming and J lost 6 bases, with 17 bases between them. The receptor was isolated from a human donor who was either an allogeneic HSCT recipient or a stem cell or donor lymphocyte infusion donor (not recorded which). It is not recorded whose cells these are; they may come from a transplant donor. The chain links TRBV20-1 to TRBJ1-2; D gene uncertain. Material for sequencing was blood, either unsorted or a sorted T cell fraction (not recorded which). CDR3 in DNA: TGCAGTGCCACCCCCCTCCAGAGCCATGGCTACACCTTC. Its translation: CSATPLQSHGYTF.